The clone carrying this T cell receptor (beta chain) appeared a single time. Measured with immunoSEQ multiplex PCR; TCRdb has only the in-frame clones, and not every one. The sample records about 1.5 million clones, 95% to 99% being singletons. This sample was included in a study of shared clonotypes between healthy human individuals. The V gene lost 2 bases and the J gene lost 7 bases, with 11 bases spanning the gap. Germline V lookup: CDR1 SQVTM, CDR2 ANQGSEA. CDR3 length: 13 residues. Sequencing was done on a sample of naive CD4+ T cells sorted from blood. Subset given: CD45RA+ positively selected. This TCR was sampled from a man aged 25 to 40 in good health. This sequence joins TRBV29-1 and TRBJ1-4; D ambiguous. CDR3 loop: CSVESGFGEKLFF. The CDR3 bases are TGCAGCGTTGAAAGTGGTTTTGGTGAAAAACTGTTTTTT. The full variable domain, rest sourced from reference TRBV29-1 and TRBJ1-4, is SAVISQKPSRDICQRGTSLTIQCQVDSQVTMMFWYRQQPGQSLTLIATANQGSEATYESGFVIDKFPISRPNLTFSTLTVSNMSPEDSSIYLCSVESGFGEKLFFGSGTQLSVL.